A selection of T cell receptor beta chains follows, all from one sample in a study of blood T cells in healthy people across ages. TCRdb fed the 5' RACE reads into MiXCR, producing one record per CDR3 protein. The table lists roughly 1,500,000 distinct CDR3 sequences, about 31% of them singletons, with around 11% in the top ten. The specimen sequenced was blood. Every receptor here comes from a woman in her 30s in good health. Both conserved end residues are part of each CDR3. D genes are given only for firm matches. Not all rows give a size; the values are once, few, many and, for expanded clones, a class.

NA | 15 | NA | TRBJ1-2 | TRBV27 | TGTGCCAGCAGTTTATCGACAGGTGGCTGGGGAGGCTACACCTTC | CASSLSTGGWGGYTF
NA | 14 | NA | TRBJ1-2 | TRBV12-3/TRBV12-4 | TGTGCCAGCAGTTTAGTCGAAACAGGGAATGGCTACACCTTC | CASSLVETGNGYTF
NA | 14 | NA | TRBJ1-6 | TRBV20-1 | TGCAGTGCTAGAGATTCCAGGGCGGGTTCACCCCTCCACTTT | CSARDSRAGSPLHF
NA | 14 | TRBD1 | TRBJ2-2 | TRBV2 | TGTGCCAGCAGTGAACAGGGGGCCGTCGGGGAGCTGTTTTTT | CASSEQGAVGELFF
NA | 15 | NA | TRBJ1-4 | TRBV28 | TGTGCCAGCAGATCTCACCCGGGGACGGATGAAAAACTGTTTTTT | CASRSHPGTDEKLFF
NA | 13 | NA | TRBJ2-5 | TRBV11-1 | TGTGCCAGCAACCCGACTGTACAAGAGACCCAGTACTTC | CASNPTVQETQYF
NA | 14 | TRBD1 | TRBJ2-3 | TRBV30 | TGTGCCTGGACCGGGACAGGGGTCACAGATACGCAGTATTTT | CAWTGTGVTDTQYF
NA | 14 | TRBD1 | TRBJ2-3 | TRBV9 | TGTGCCAGCAGCGGCGGGACAGGGGGCGCGAAGCAGTATTTT | CASSGGTGGAKQYF
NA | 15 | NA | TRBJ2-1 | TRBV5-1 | TGCGCCAGCAGCCGGACAGTTCCCTCCTACAATGAGCAGTTCTTC | CASSRTVPSYNEQFF
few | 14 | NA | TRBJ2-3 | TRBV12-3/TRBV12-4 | TGTGCCAGCAGACATACATCCCCCGCAGATACGCAGTATTTT | CASRHTSPADTQYF
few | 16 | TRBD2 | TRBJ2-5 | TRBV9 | TGTGCCAGCAGCGTAGCTTCTAGCGGGGGTGCAGAGACCCAGTACTTC | CASSVASSGGAETQYF
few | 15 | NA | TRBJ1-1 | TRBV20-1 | TGCAGTGCTAGAGTTAGCAGAGGGAGATCGTCTGAAGCTTTCTTT | CSARVSRGRSSEAFF
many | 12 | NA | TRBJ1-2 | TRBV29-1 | TGCAGCGTTAAGACCCAGGGATCTGGCTACACCTTC | CSVKTQGSGYTF